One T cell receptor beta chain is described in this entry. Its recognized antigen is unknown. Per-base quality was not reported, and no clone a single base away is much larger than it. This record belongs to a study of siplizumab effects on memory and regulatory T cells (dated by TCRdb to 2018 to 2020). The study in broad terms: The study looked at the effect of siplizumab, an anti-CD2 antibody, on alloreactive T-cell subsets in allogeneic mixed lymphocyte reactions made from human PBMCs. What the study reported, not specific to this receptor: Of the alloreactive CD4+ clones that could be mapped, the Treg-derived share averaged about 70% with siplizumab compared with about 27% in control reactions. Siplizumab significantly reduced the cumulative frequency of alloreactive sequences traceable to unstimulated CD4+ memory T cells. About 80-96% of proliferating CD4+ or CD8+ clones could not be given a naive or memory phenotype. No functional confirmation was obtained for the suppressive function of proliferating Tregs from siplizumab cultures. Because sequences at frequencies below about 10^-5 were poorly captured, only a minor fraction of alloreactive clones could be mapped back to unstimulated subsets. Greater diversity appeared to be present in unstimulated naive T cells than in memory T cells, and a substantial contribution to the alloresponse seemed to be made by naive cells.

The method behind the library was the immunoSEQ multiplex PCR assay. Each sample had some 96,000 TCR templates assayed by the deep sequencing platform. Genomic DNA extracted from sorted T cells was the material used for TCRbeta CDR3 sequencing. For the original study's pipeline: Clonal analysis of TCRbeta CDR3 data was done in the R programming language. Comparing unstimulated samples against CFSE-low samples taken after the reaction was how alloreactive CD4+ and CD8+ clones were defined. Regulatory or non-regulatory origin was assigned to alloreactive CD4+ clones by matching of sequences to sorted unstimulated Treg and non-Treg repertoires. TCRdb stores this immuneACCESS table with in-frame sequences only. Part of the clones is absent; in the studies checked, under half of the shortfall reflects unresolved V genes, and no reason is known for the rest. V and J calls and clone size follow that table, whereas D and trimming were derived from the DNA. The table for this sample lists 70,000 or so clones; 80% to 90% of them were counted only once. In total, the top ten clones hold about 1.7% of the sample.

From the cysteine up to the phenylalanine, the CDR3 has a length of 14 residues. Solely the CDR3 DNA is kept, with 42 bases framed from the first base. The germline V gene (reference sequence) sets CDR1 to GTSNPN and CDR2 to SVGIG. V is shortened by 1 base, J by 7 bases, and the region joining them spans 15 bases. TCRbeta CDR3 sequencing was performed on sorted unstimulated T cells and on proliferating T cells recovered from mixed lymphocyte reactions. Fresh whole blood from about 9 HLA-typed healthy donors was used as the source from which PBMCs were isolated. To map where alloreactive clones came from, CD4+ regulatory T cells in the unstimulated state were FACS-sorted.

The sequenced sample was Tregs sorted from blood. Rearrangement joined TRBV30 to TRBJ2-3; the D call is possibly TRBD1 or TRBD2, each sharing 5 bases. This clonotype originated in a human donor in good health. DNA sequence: TGTGCCTGGAGTGGGGGCGGTGGGGGAAATACGCAGTATTTT. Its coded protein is CAWSGGGGGNTQYF.